Listed below are T cell receptor beta chains from one sample, sequenced in a study of blood T cell repertoires in COVID-19. The assay was immunoSEQ multiplex PCR, and TCRdb's table has in-frame clones only and misses some. The table includes 170,000 or so clones, 85% to 90% detected once. Material for sequencing was peripheral blood. Receptors were obtained from a man aged 45-65 years with active or convalescent COVID-19. Both conserved end residues are part of each CDR3. The D gene is left open where the match is weak. The size entry is marked missing in some rows and otherwise reads once, few, many or a size class.

V: TRBV14; J: TRBJ2-7; D: NA; size: NA; CDR3: CASSPTPWQFSYEQYF; DNA: TGTGCCAGCAGCCCCACACCCTGGCAGTTTTCCTACGAGCAGTACTTC
V: TRBV18; J: TRBJ2-5; D: NA; size: NA; CDR3: CASSPAGIEETQYF; DNA: TGTGCCAGCTCACCTGCGGGAATTGAGGAGACCCAGTACTTC
V: TRBV28; J: TRBJ1-6; D: TRBD1; size: NA; CDR3: CASNKQGAGDNSPLHF; DNA: TGTGCCAGCAACAAACAGGGGGCGGGTGATAATTCACCCCTCCACTTT
V: TRBV28; J: TRBJ2-3; D: NA; size: NA; CDR3: CASSFDRQVKSDTQYF; DNA: TGTGCCAGCAGTTTCGACAGGCAGGTAAAATCAGATACGCAGTATTTT
V: TRBV11-3; J: TRBJ1-4; D: NA; size: NA; CDR3: CASSIGTSSEEKLFF; DNA: TGTGCCAGCAGCATAGGGACAAGCAGCGAGGAAAAACTGTTTTTT
V: TRBV7-3; J: TRBJ2-7; D: NA; size: NA; CDR3: CASSRAPTGRLSGEQYF; DNA: TGTGCCAGCAGCCGGGCCCCGACCGGCCGACTCAGCGGCGAGCAGTACTTC
V: TRBV6-1; J: TRBJ1-1; D: TRBD1; size: NA; CDR3: CASSEQGAVNTEAFF; DNA: TGTGCCAGCAGTGAACAGGGGGCGGTTAACACTGAAGCTTTCTTT
V: TRBV6-1; J: TRBJ1-2; D: NA; size: NA; CDR3: CASSEAGTTYGYTF; DNA: TGTGCCAGCAGTGAGGCCGGGACAACATATGGCTACACCTTC
V: TRBV5-1; J: TRBJ1-4; D: NA; size: NA; CDR3: CASSLSAGYPTNEKLFF; DNA: TGCGCCAGCAGCTTGTCGGCAGGTTACCCAACTAATGAAAAACTGTTTTTT
V: TRBV6-1; J: TRBJ1-6; D: NA; size: NA; CDR3: CASSDGGSSSSYNSPLHF; DNA: TGTGCCAGCAGTGATGGAGGCAGTTCGAGCTCCTATAATTCACCCCTCCACTTT
V: TRBV4-2; J: TRBJ2-7; D: TRBD2; size: NA; CDR3: CASSQDAASGAYEQYF; DNA: TGTGCCAGCAGCCAAGATGCGGCTAGCGGTGCCTACGAGCAGTACTTC
V: TRBV7-3; J: TRBJ1-2; D: NA; size: few; CDR3: CASSPTVGDGYTF; DNA: TGTGCCAGCAGCCCGACAGTAGGGGATGGCTACACCTTC
V: TRBV7-9; J: TRBJ1-2; D: NA; size: NA; CDR3: CASSLYEFKGDYGYTF; DNA: TGTGCCAGCAGCTTATACGAATTCAAGGGGGACTATGGCTACACCTTC
V: TRBV21-1; J: TRBJ2-1; D: NA; size: NA; CDR3: CASSKGTVYNEQFF; DNA: TGTGCCAGCAGCAAAGGGACAGTGTACAATGAGCAGTTCTTC
V: TRBV12-3/TRBV12-4; J: TRBJ2-7; D: NA; size: NA; CDR3: CASSLGEIYEQYF; DNA: TGTGCCAGCAGTTTAGGGGAGATCTACGAGCAGTACTTC
V: TRBV7-2; J: TRBJ2-5; D: TRBD1; size: NA; CDR3: CASSLSGQGGQTQYF; DNA: TGTGCCAGCAGCTTATCCGGACAGGGCGGGCAGACCCAGTACTTC
V: TRBV7-6; J: TRBJ2-7; D: TRBD2; size: NA; CDR3: CASSLGSGMSSYEQYF; DNA: TGTGCCAGCAGCTTAGGGAGCGGGATGAGCTCCTACGAGCAGTACTTC
V: TRBV6-6; J: TRBJ2-5; D: TRBD1; size: NA; CDR3: CASREQGGGPETQYF; DNA: TGTGCCAGCAGAGAACAGGGGGGAGGCCCAGAGACCCAGTACTTC
V: TRBV6-5; J: TRBJ1-3; D: TRBD1; size: NA; CDR3: CASSYDQGAAGNTIYF; DNA: TGTGCCAGCAGTTACGATCAGGGGGCTGCTGGAAACACCATATATTTT
V: TRBV7-3; J: TRBJ2-3; D: TRBD2; size: NA; CDR3: CASSLSGRVTDTQYF; DNA: TGTGCCAGCAGCTTAAGCGGGAGAGTCACAGATACGCAGTATTTT
V: TRBV18; J: TRBJ2-3; D: NA; size: NA; CDR3: CASSPMRSSTDTQYF; DNA: TGTGCCAGCTCACCAATGCGCTCTAGCACAGATACGCAGTATTTT
V: TRBV6-4; J: TRBJ2-1; D: TRBD2; size: NA; CDR3: CASSPLAGGYNEQFF; DNA: TGTGCCAGCAGCCCACTAGCGGGGGGATACAATGAGCAGTTCTTC
V: TRBV29-1; J: TRBJ1-2; D: NA; size: NA; CDR3: CSVDSGRAGYTF; DNA: TGCAGCGTTGATTCGGGTCGAGCTGGCTACACCTTC
V: TRBV18; J: TRBJ1-2; D: NA; size: once; CDR3: CASSQPQLGAKDGYTF; DNA: TGTGCCAGCTCACAGCCCCAGCTGGGGGCGAAAGATGGCTACACCTTC
V: TRBV25-1; J: TRBJ1-2; D: NA; size: once; CDR3: CASSGTVYGYTF; DNA: TGTGCCAGCAGCGGGACTGTCTATGGCTACACCTTC
V: TRBV19; J: TRBJ1-2; D: NA; size: NA; CDR3: CASSQDSRYYGYTF; DNA: TGTGCCAGTAGCCAGGACAGCCGATACTATGGCTACACCTTC
V: TRBV3-1/TRBV3-2; J: TRBJ2-3; D: NA; size: NA; CDR3: CASSQERSGQGVQYF; DNA: NA
V: TRBV21-1; J: TRBJ2-3; D: NA; size: NA; CDR3: CASSKEGRRTSGNADTQYF; DNA: TGTGCCAGCAGCAAAGAAGGCAGAAGGACTAGCGGGAACGCAGATACGCAGTATTTT
V: TRBV6-2/TRBV6-3; J: TRBJ2-5; D: NA; size: NA; CDR3: CASSSGLLQTQYF; DNA: TGTGCCAGCAGTTCAGGACTACTTCAGACCCAGTACTTC
V: TRBV7-6; J: TRBJ2-1; D: TRBD2; size: few; CDR3: CASSLAGDYNEQFF; DNA: TGTGCCAGCAGCTTGGCGGGAGACTACAATGAGCAGTTCTTC
V: TRBV18; J: TRBJ1-3; D: TRBD1; size: NA; CDR3: CASSPRGQGQRLAGNTIYF; DNA: TGTGCCAGCTCACCGCGGGGACAGGGGCAACGTTTAGCTGGAAACACCATATATTTT
V: TRBV6-1; J: TRBJ2-5; D: NA; size: NA; CDR3: CASSDGRQETQYF; DNA: TGTGCCAGCAGTGATGGGAGGCAAGAGACCCAGTACTTC
V: TRBV19; J: TRBJ2-5; D: NA; size: NA; CDR3: CASSIDPSPGTQYF; DNA: TGTGCCAGTAGTATAGACCCATCCCCGGGGACCCAGTACTTC
V: TRBV27; J: TRBJ2-3; D: NA; size: once; CDR3: CASCLRGTDTQYF; DNA: TGTGCCTCTTGCCTCAGGGGCACAGATACGCAGTATTTT
V: TRBV19; J: TRBJ2-2; D: TRBD1; size: once; CDR3: CATRQGNTGELFF; DNA: TGTGCCACTAGACAGGGGAACACCGGGGAGCTGTTTTTT
V: TRBV4-3; J: TRBJ2-2; D: TRBD1; size: NA; CDR3: CASSQGQGSSGELFF; DNA: TGCGCCAGCAGCCAAGGACAGGGGAGTTCCGGGGAGCTGTTTTTT
V: TRBV7-9; J: TRBJ1-2; D: TRBD1; size: NA; CDR3: CASSGQQGTYGYTF; DNA: TGTGCCAGCAGCGGGCAACAGGGGACCTATGGCTACACCTTC
V: TRBV19; J: TRBJ2-4; D: NA; size: NA; CDR3: CASRSGGRENIQYF; DNA: TGTGCCAGTAGATCCGGGGGGCGGGAAAACATTCAGTACTTC
V: TRBV3-1/TRBV3-2; J: TRBJ2-5; D: TRBD2; size: NA; CDR3: CASSQWTSFETQYF; DNA: TGTGCCAGCAGCCAGTGGACTAGCTTTGAGACCCAGTACTTC
V: TRBV19; J: TRBJ1-5; D: NA; size: NA; CDR3: CASRDRQPGQPQHF; DNA: TGTGCCAGTAGGGATAGACAACCAGGGCAGCCCCAGCATTTT
V: TRBV18; J: TRBJ2-2; D: TRBD1; size: NA; CDR3: CASSPRSSGQGNTGELFF; DNA: TGTGCCAGCTCACCAAGATCTTCGGGACAGGGGAACACCGGGGAGCTGTTTTTT
V: TRBV25-1; J: TRBJ1-1; D: NA; size: NA; CDR3: CASCRTANTEAFF; DNA: TGTGCCAGCTGCAGGACAGCAAACACTGAAGCTTTCTTT
V: TRBV6-5; J: TRBJ1-2; D: NA; size: few; CDR3: CASSGYRDYGYTF; DNA: TGTGCCAGCAGCGGGTACAGGGACTATGGCTACACCTTC
V: TRBV27; J: TRBJ2-2; D: NA; size: NA; CDR3: CASSLVQGFPGELFF; DNA: TGTGCCAGCAGTTTAGTACAGGGATTCCCCGGGGAGCTGTTTTTT
V: TRBV7-6; J: TRBJ2-7; D: NA; size: NA; CDR3: CASSPEGGPYEQYF; DNA: TGTGCCAGCAGCCCAGAGGGCGGGCCCTACGAGCAGTACTTC
V: TRBV28; J: TRBJ2-3; D: TRBD2; size: NA; CDR3: CASSLLTGLAATDTQYF; DNA: TGTGCCAGCAGTTTGTTGACAGGACTAGCGGCCACAGATACGCAGTATTTT